Listed here is a single T cell receptor (beta chain). The antigen remains undetermined. V gave up 8 bases and J gave up 7 bases, with 12 bases separating them. CDR1 is SEHNR and CDR2 is FQNEAQ in the germline V gene (reference sequence). The CDR3 contains 13 residues. The table came from immunoSEQ multiplex PCR; TCRdb's copy has only in-frame clones and leaves some out. The table shows tens of thousands of clones, with roughly 90% occurring only once. This sample was taken from a study of a mutant IDH1 vaccine in newly diagnosed glioma. Time point here: week 47, end of study. Alongside topical imiquimod, each dose of vaccine comprised 300 ug of mutant IDH1 20-mer peptide.

The receptor was isolated from a woman aged 45 to 65 with glioma. The V and J genes are TRBV7-9 and TRBJ1-6; D is undetermined. Material: PBMCs, obtained from a glioma patient whose treatment included an IDH1 peptide vaccine. CDR3 region: CASRGSSNSPLHF. DNA for the CDR3: TGTGCCAGCCGAGGATCGTCAAATTCACCCCTCCACTTT.